Presented here are 4 T cell receptor beta chains from one specimen sequenced in a study of blood T cell repertoires in COVID-19. Here immunoSEQ multiplex PCR was the method, and the copy in TCRdb shows in-frame clones only, minus some. The data hold over 200,000 clones, with just over 85% observed a single time. Sequences were obtained from peripheral blood. All receptors derive from a man younger than 35 with active or convalescent COVID-19.

This clone was observed once. The rearrangement links TRBV7-8 to TRBJ2-7; 13 nucleotides line up with TRBD2. Per germline, CDR1 SGHVS and CDR2 FQNEAQ. The CDR3 has 18 residues. The J segment lost 5 bases and the V segment lost 0 bases, leaving 10 bases of the junction unmatched. In DNA, the CDR3 is TGTGCCAGCAGCTTAGCCTGGACTAGCGGGAGAGTCCCGAACGAGCAGTACTTC. Protein: CASSLAWTSGRVPNEQYF.

The CDR3 DNA is TGTGCCAGCAGTTTATCCCGGAGAAGGGCTAGCGTCCCCACCCAGTACTTC. This codes for CASSLSRRRASVPTQYF. This rearrangement joins TRBV27 to TRBJ2-5; D perhaps matches TRBD2 (6 bases). Trimming cost V 0 bases and J 8 bases, with 22 bases left between them. This CDR3 spans 17 amino acids. CDR1 is MNHEY, CDR2 SMNVEV, per germline (reference sequence).

This chain joins TRBV27 and TRBJ2-1; 8 bases agree with TRBD2. Germline trimming cut 0 bases from V and 6 bases from J; bases unmatched to any gene: 1. Germline CDR1 reads MNHEY; CDR2 reads SMNVEV (reference sequence). The CDR3 is 14 amino acids. CDR3: CASSLSSGGNEQFF. The CDR3 region has the DNA TGTGCCAGCAGTTTATCGAGCGGGGGCAATGAGCAGTTCTTC.

This chain connects TRBV6-2 or TRBV6-3 to TRBJ2-1; the match to TRBD2 covers 10 bases. Germline V gene sequence: CDR1 MNHEY, CDR2 SVGEGT. With V trimmed by 5 bases and J by 4 bases, 5 bases remained unmatched. CDR3 length: 15 amino acids. CDR3 DNA sequence: TGTGCCAGCAGTCGTCTAGCGGGAGCTTACAATGAGCAGTTCTTC. It translates to CASSRLAGAYNEQFF.